This is a list of T cell receptor beta chains from one sample in a study of neurological immune-mediated disorders. Using its own MiXCR run on the 5' RACE reads, TCRdb lists one record per CDR3 protein. The data contain 65,000 to 90,000 distinct CDR3 sequences, about 3% of them singletons. Sequences were obtained from PBMCs. The receptor set was obtained from a woman between 45 and 65 years old with multiple sclerosis. CDR3s include the opening cysteine and the closing phenylalanine or tryptophan. D genes are given only for firm matches. Clone size, where shown, is once, few, many, or a class for clones that have expanded.

D,V,J,size,DNA,CDR3
TRBD1,TRBV7-2,TRBJ1-5,many,TGTGCCAGCAGCCTCCGACAGGGTGGGGGTCAGCCCCAGCATTTT,CASSLRQGGGQPQHF
TRBD1,TRBV6-5,TRBJ1-4,many,TGTGCCAGCAGTTCTTCCGGGACAGGGGCTGAAAAACTGTTTTTT,CASSSSGTGAEKLFF
TRBD1,TRBV5-1,TRBJ1-6,many,TGCGCCAGCAGCCCATTGCCGGGTGGACAGGGGAATAATTCACCCCTCCACTTT,CASSPLPGGQGNNSPLHF
TRBD1,TRBV20-1,TRBJ1-5,few,TGCAGTGCTAGGGGAACAGGGGGCATGCGTCAGCCCCAGCATTTT,CSARGTGGMRQPQHF
.,TRBV5-1,TRBJ2-6,many,TGCGCCAGCAGCTTAAAAGGGTCTGGGGCCAACGTCCTGACTTTC,CASSLKGSGANVLTF
TRBD2,TRBV5-1,TRBJ2-5,many,TGCGCCAGCAGCGTCCAACTAGCGGGGGATGAAGAGACCCAGTACTTC,CASSVQLAGDEETQYF
.,TRBV11-2,TRBJ2-1,many,TGTGCCAGCAGCTTACTAGGTAGCCCTGGCGATGAGCAGTTCTTC,CASSLLGSPGDEQFF
.,TRBV6-6,TRBJ1-3,many,TGTGCCAGCAGGTCCGGGTCTCAAGGAAACACCATATATTTT,CASRSGSQGNTIYF
TRBD1,TRBV20-1,TRBJ2-2,many,TGCAGTGCTAGAGACCCCAAACAGGGGGCCATCACCGGGGAGCTGTTTTTT,CSARDPKQGAITGELFF
.,TRBV7-2,TRBJ2-3,many,TGTGCCAGCAGCCCCACCCGAGGAGAAACAGATACGCAGTATTTT,CASSPTRGETDTQYF
.,TRBV12-3/TRBV12-4,TRBJ2-1,many,TGTGCCAGCAGTACCCAGGAGCGAAAGCAGTTCTTC,CASSTQERKQFF
TRBD1,TRBV5-5,TRBJ1-5,many,TGTGCCAGCAGCCGGACAGGGGTACAGCCCCAGCATTTT,CASSRTGVQPQHF
TRBD1,TRBV7-9,TRBJ1-2,many,TGTGCCAGCAGCCCAGACAGGGGTACTAACTATGGCTACACCTTC,CASSPDRGTNYGYTF
.,TRBV20-1,TRBJ1-1,many,TGCAGTGCTATGGGGGGAACTGGGACTGAAGCTTTCTTT,CSAMGGTGTEAFF
TRBD1,TRBV18,TRBJ2-1,.,TGTGCCAGCTCCATTGACAGGGAAGGTGAGCAGTTCTTC,CASSIDREGEQFF
.,TRBV5-1,TRBJ1-4,many,TGCGCCAGCAGCCGGGACGACCGAACTAATGAAAAACTGTTTTTT,CASSRDDRTNEKLFF
.,TRBV5-1,TRBJ2-2,many,TGCGCCAGCAGCTTCCAAGTCGATTATGGCACCGGGGAGCTGTTTTTT,CASSFQVDYGTGELFF
.,TRBV5-1,TRBJ2-1,many,TGCGCCAGCAGCCCCCAGACACAATACAATGAGCAGTTCTTC,CASSPQTQYNEQFF
TRBD1,TRBV19,TRBJ2-7,few,TGTGCCAGTAGTAAGCCCTTACAGGGGGCGAAGACCTACGAGCAGTACTTC,CASSKPLQGAKTYEQYF
.,TRBV15,TRBJ2-7,many,TGTGCCACCAGCAGAGATTACCCGGGACGGTCCTACGAGCAGTACTTC,CATSRDYPGRSYEQYF
.,TRBV6-2/TRBV6-3,TRBJ1-1,many,TGTGCCAGCACAGTTTCCCCCCTCAACACTGAAGCTTTCTTT,CASTVSPLNTEAFF
TRBD1,TRBV20-1,TRBJ2-7,.,TGCAGTGCTAGTGACAGGGGGGGAGAGCAGTACTTC,CSASDRGGEQYF
.,TRBV10-3,TRBJ1-1,many,TGTGCCATCAGTGACAGTCCCACTGAAGCTTTCTTT,CAISDSPTEAFF
.,TRBV29-1,TRBJ2-3,many,TGCAGCGGGACTAGCACAGATACGCAGTATTTT,CSGTSTDTQYF
.,TRBV5-1,TRBJ2-5,many,TGCGCCAGCAGCTCCACAGGCAGGGTAGGAGAGACCCAGTACTTC,CASSSTGRVGETQYF
.,TRBV7-9,TRBJ1-2,many,TGTGCCAGCACCCGAGGTCCAGGAAACACTAACTATGGCTACACCTTC,CASTRGPGNTNYGYTF
.,TRBV6-2/TRBV6-3,TRBJ2-7,many,TGTGCCAGCAGTCCGTCGTCAGGGCCGCTCTACGAGCAGTACTTC,CASSPSSGPLYEQYF
.,TRBV12-3/TRBV12-4,TRBJ2-1,many,TGTGCCAGCAGCCAAGGACCGGAGCGATTCAATGAGCAGTTCTTC,CASSQGPERFNEQFF
.,TRBV5-5,TRBJ1-4,many,TGTGCCAGCAGCTTGAGGGTAGCGCAGGGCCGTGAAAAACTGTTTTTT,CASSLRVAQGREKLFF
.,TRBV7-2,TRBJ2-7,few,TGTGCCAGCAGTAGGTGGACCTCCTACGAGCAGTACTTC,CASSRWTSYEQYF
.,TRBV6-1,TRBJ2-3,many,TGTGCCAGCAGCCCCAGGGGTTTCGCTAGCACAGATACGCAGTATTTT,CASSPRGFASTDTQYF
.,TRBV21-1,TRBJ2-5,many,TGTGCCAGCAGCAAAGGAGGGCAGGGAGTTGGAACCCAGTACTTC,CASSKGGQGVGTQYF
.,TRBV5-1,TRBJ1-1,many,TGCGCCAGCAGCTCGACGACTCAGGCGCTGAACACTGAAGCTTTCTTT,CASSSTTQALNTEAFF
TRBD1,TRBV19,TRBJ1-1,many,TGTGCCAGTAGTACCTACAGGGGCACTGAAGCTTTCTTT,CASSTYRGTEAFF
TRBD1,TRBV7-3,TRBJ2-5,many,TGTGCCAGCAGCTACACAGGGGGCAAGGTCGAGACCCAGTACTTC,CASSYTGGKVETQYF
.,TRBV6-2/TRBV6-3,TRBJ1-5,many,TGTGCCAGCAGATTAAATAGCAATCAGCCCCAGCATTTT,CASRLNSNQPQHF
.,TRBV20-1,TRBJ2-1,many,TGCAGTGCTGCGGGACAGAGGAGGAGCAATGAGCAGTTCTTC,CSAAGQRRSNEQFF
.,TRBV6-2/TRBV6-3,TRBJ2-1,many,TGTGCCAGCAGTTCCCCTCACGGGGGGCTAAATGAGCAGTTCTTC,CASSSPHGGLNEQFF
TRBD1,TRBV2,TRBJ1-2,many,TGTGCCAGCAGTCCGGACAGGGATAACTATGGCTACACCTTC,CASSPDRDNYGYTF
.,TRBV7-9,TRBJ2-4,many,TGTGCCAGCAGCTTAGGGTTTCAGAGGACAGCCAAAAACATTCAGTACTTC,CASSLGFQRTAKNIQYF
.,TRBV7-9,TRBJ1-2,many,TGTGCCAGCAGCCGTGGACAGCTTTATGGCTACACCTTC,CASSRGQLYGYTF
.,TRBV18,TRBJ1-2,many,TGTGCCAGCTCACCCAATCAAAAACAGGAATATGGCTACACCTTC,CASSPNQKQEYGYTF
TRBD2,TRBV15,TRBJ2-2,many,TGTGCCACCAGCAGAGATCCGGCTAGCGGGAGGGGTCGCACCGGGGAGCTGTTTTTT,CATSRDPASGRGRTGELFF
.,TRBV6-6,TRBJ1-1,many,TGTGCCAGCAGCCCCAGTGGAGTGAACACTGAAGCTTTCTTT,CASSPSGVNTEAFF
.,TRBV6-5,TRBJ1-2,many,TGTGCCAGCAGGGGGACGGACAGCCCCTATGGCTACACCTTC,CASRGTDSPYGYTF
TRBD2,TRBV5-1,TRBJ2-1,many,TGCGCCAGCAGCCCCCGGTGGGGGGGGGAGAATGAGCAGTTCTTC,CASSPRWGGENEQFF
TRBD1,TRBV12-3/TRBV12-4,TRBJ1-3,many,TGTGCCAGCAGATCGACAGGGGGGGGAGGAAACACCATATATTTT,CASRSTGGGGNTIYF
TRBD1,TRBV20-1,TRBJ1-6,many,TGCAGTGCTAGAGCCCCAGGGGGCAATTCACCCCTCCACTTT,CSARAPGGNSPLHF
.,TRBV20-1,TRBJ2-7,many,TGCAGTGCTGACCGGGACGGCTCCTACGAGCAGTACTTC,CSADRDGSYEQYF
TRBD2,TRBV10-3,TRBJ2-3,many,TGTGCCATCAGTGGGGTAGCGGGAGCTAGAGATACGCAGTATTTT,CAISGVAGARDTQYF
.,TRBV7-2,TRBJ2-1,many,TGTGCCAGCAGCTTAGCCGCATCCAATGAGCAGTTCTTC,CASSLAASNEQFF
.,TRBV14,TRBJ2-7,.,TGTGCCAGCAGCCAAGAGTGGGGACACCCGAACTACGAGCAGTACTTC,CASSQEWGHPNYEQYF
.,TRBV29-1,TRBJ2-3,many,TGCAGCGTTGTAGGAGACACGGGCACAGATACGCAGTATTTT,CSVVGDTGTDTQYF
TRBD2,TRBV7-2,TRBJ2-3,many,TGTGCCAGCAGAGGGAGGGCCGGTAGAGATACGCAGTATTTT,CASRGRAGRDTQYF
TRBD1,TRBV5-1,TRBJ2-5,many,TGCGCCAGCAGCGCCCGGACAGGACAGGAGACCCAGTACTTC,CASSARTGQETQYF
TRBD1,TRBV5-5,TRBJ2-5,many,TGTGCCAGCAGCCGGACGATAGACAGGGTTGAGACCCAGTACTTC,CASSRTIDRVETQYF
.,TRBV15,TRBJ2-2,many,TGTGCCACCAGCAGAGATAGAGGGCCCCTGAACACCGGGGAGCTGTTTTTT,CATSRDRGPLNTGELFF
.,TRBV5-4,TRBJ1-6,many,TGTGCCAGCAGGAACGCGGCTTATAATTCACCCCTCCACTTT,CASRNAAYNSPLHF